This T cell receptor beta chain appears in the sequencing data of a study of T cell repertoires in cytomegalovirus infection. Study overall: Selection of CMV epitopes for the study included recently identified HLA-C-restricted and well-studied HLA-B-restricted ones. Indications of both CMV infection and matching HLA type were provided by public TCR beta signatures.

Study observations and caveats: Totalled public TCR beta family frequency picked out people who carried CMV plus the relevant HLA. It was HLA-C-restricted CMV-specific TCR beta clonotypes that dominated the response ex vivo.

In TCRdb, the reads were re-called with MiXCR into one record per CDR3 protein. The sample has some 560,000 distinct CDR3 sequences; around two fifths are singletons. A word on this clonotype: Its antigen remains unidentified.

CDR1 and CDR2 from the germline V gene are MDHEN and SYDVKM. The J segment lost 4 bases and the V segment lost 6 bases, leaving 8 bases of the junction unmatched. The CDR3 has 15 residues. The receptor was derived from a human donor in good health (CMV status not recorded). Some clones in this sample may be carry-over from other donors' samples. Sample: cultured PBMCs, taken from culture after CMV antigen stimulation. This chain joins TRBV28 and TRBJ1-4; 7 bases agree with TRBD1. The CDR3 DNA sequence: TGTGCCAGCAGCGCCACAGGGGCTTTTAATGAAAAACTGTTTTTT. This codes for CASSATGAFNEKLFF. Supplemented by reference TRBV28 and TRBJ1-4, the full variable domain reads DVKVTQSSRYLVKRTGEKVFLECVQDMDHENMFWYRQDPGLGLRLIYFSYDVKMKEKGDIPEGYSVSREKKERFSLILESASTNQTSMYLCASSATGAFNEKLFFGSGTQLSVL.